This T cell receptor beta chain was identified in a study of blood T cell repertoires in COVID-19. Looking at the study overall: The origin of the acute and convalescent COVID-19 samples was the United States, Italy and Spain. From T cells, B-cell-depleted T cells, or PBMCs came the material, which was cDNA or gDNA.

The protocol was immunoSEQ multiplex PCR, while the TCRdb copy is restricted to in-frame clones and leaves out a portion. The sample contains some 240,000 clones, 80% to 85% of which appear only once. This receptor was taken from a woman aged 40 to 55 who had recovered from COVID-19. The sequencing input was peripheral blood.

CDR3 loop: CASHSFSLKNTEAFF. In nucleotides, the CDR3 is TGTGCCAGCCACTCGTTCTCATTAAAGAACACTGAAGCTTTCTTT. The chain employs TRBV6-6 and TRBJ1-1; D is uncertain. This CDR3 is 15 amino acids long. V lost 8 bases to trimming and J lost 1 base, with 17 bases between them. Per the germline V gene, CDR1 is MNHNY and CDR2 is SVGAGI (reference sequence).